This T cell receptor beta chain was retrieved from a study of OX40 agonist ivuxolimab in advanced cancers. Regarding the study in general: Ivuxolimab was an agonistic, fully human IgG2 monoclonal antibody directed against OX40 (CD134), a costimulatory receptor. Intravenous ivuxolimab was administered to patients every 2 weeks at six dose levels: 0.01, 0.1, 0.3, 1.5, 3 and 10 mg/kg. Of the approximately 53 patients in dose escalation, about 20 had hepatocellular carcinoma, some 15 had melanoma, 9 had renal cell carcinoma and 9 had head and neck cancer. In the dose-escalation cohort, 75% to 90% of patients were male, and the mean age was approximately 60 years with a range of roughly 23 to 79. Prior anti-PD-1, anti-PD-L1 or anti-CTLA-4 therapy was permitted, and checkpoint inhibitors had been received by 30% to 40% of dose-escalation patients. Three dose-escalation patients achieved partial responses, one with hepatocellular carcinoma and two with cutaneous melanoma. Peripheral TCRbeta sequencing aimed to test whether ivuxolimab altered TCR sequence diversity and caused clonal T-cell expansion. The paper reports the monotherapy dose-escalation portion (N of about 47 patients) of the phase I ivuxolimab trial.

A word on this clone: What antigen it recognizes has not been identified. No base qualities exist here, and no much larger clone lies one base off it.

Taken from the germline V gene (reference sequence), the CDR1 and CDR2 loops are MNHEY and SMNVEV. The CDR3 goes from the cysteine to the phenylalanine over 12 residues. The CDR3 DNA has 36 bases and is translated from base 1. Relative to germline, V is missing 8 bases and J is missing 7 bases, with 5 bases of the junction outside any gene match. Genomic DNA was isolated from the sorted cells so that the TCRbeta CDR3 region could be sequenced. TCRbeta CDR3 regions were sequenced using the immunoSEQ Assay. What TCRdb holds here is the immuneACCESS table cut down to in-frame rearrangements. Part of the clones is not present; checked against another copy, under half of the missing clones reflect an unresolved V gene, and the others are unexplained. This sample is represented by over 90,000 clones; about nine tenths of them were singletons. Roughly 2.1% of the sample is taken by the ten largest. The paper's findings and limits, for the study overall: Which antigens the clonally expanded peripheral T cells were specific for was not determined. Low levels of normalized T-cell clonal expansion were also seen in some nonresponding patients. At doses of 0.1 to 3.0 mg/kg, clonal expansion of both CD4+ and CD8+ blood T cells was observed from baseline to week 6. On average, CD8+ T cells showed more expanded clones than CD4+ T cells after ivuxolimab. In partial responders in the 0.1-3.0 mg/kg groups, normalized peripheral clonal expansion was found to be among the lowest, especially among CD8+ T cells.

Patients with a history of autoimmune disease or receiving systemic immunosuppression were excluded from the trial. Peripheral blood for TCR sequencing was collected from all dose cohorts at baseline, on cycle 4 day 1, and on cycle 7 day 1. The samples were drawn from a first-in-human, open-label, multicenter phase I dose-escalation trial of ivuxolimab. The trial enrolled adults with locally advanced or metastatic head and neck squamous cell, hepatocellular, melanoma or renal cell carcinoma. Before TCR sequencing, CD4+ and CD8+ T cells were separately sorted from peripheral blood. This sample comprised CD4+ or CD8+ T cells sorted from blood, obtained in a trial of the OX40 agonist ivuxolimab. This clonotype originated in an adult with an advanced solid tumor such as melanoma, head and neck, liver or kidney cancer. The V and J segments used are TRBV27 and TRBJ2-5, and 9 junction bases match TRBD1. CDR3 region: CASGGQGGTQYF. The DNA is TGTGCCAGCGGGGGACAGGGTGGGACCCAGTACTTC.